The 14 T cell receptor beta chains presented below share a single source sample, sequenced in a study of blood T cell repertoires in COVID-19. Method: immunoSEQ multiplex PCR; TCRdb's copy keeps in-frame clones and lacks some. The repertoire has approximately 140,000 clones, roughly 90% of them found once; the top ten carry 0.95% to 1.5%. Sequencing was done on a sample of PBMCs or T cells enriched from blood (not recorded which). All receptors come from a woman under 40 with acute COVID-19.

V gene TRBV10-1 combines with J gene TRBJ2-1; 13 bases map to TRBD2. The germline V gene has CDR1 WNHNN and CDR2 SYGVQD (reference sequence). The CDR3 totals 14 residues. V lost 2 bases to trimming and J lost 14 bases; unmatched junction nucleotides: 6. CDR3 in DNA: TGCGCCAGCAGTGAGGGACTAGCGGGAGTTAGAGAGTTCTTC. Its translation: CASSEGLAGVREFF.

The chain couples TRBV12-3 or TRBV12-4 to TRBJ2-1; no firm D call. The CDR3 extends over 12 amino acids. V was pared by 8 bases and J by 5 bases, with 10 bases between. The CDR3 here is CASSGVHNEQFF. The CDR3 DNA sequence: TGTGCCAGCTCCGGAGTCCACAATGAGCAGTTCTTC.

This sequence joins TRBV28 and TRBJ2-5, with TRBD2 matching over 8 bases. Trimming at V came to 4 bases and at J to 7 bases, leaving 14 bases not matched to a gene. Germline values: CDR1 MDHEN, CDR2 SYDVKM. The CDR3 contains 16 residues. In DNA form, the CDR3 reads TGTGCCAGCAGTTCCCTGGGTAGCGGGACTACGGGGACCCAGTACTTC. It codes for CASSSLGSGTTGTQYF.

The DNA for the CDR3 is TGTGCCAGCAGTCTATCGAGCGGGAGGGTCCCCTACGAGCAGTACTTC. It specifies CASSLSSGRVPYEQYF. The chain employs TRBV9 and TRBJ2-7; 10 bases line up with TRBD2. V lost 5 bases, J lost 2 bases, and 10 bases stayed unmatched. The CDR3 covers 16 residues. The germline CDR1 and CDR2 sequences are SGDLS and YYNGEE.

The chain employs TRBV5-1 and TRBJ2-7; 9 bases align to TRBD2. CDR3 size: 15 residues. Per the germline V gene, CDR1 is SGHRS and CDR2 is YFSETQ. Trimming took 0 bases from V and 4 from J; bases not matched to a gene: 5. The chain's CDR3 is CASSLAPSGDYEQYF. As DNA, the CDR3 is TGCGCCAGCAGCTTGGCGCCTAGCGGGGATTACGAGCAGTACTTC.

CDR3 sequence: CASSPSFGLAGNTGELFF. The CDR3 DNA is TGTGCCAGCAGCCCCTCTTTCGGACTAGCGGGCAACACCGGGGAGCTGTTTTTT. J is TRBJ2-2 and V is TRBV3-1 (or the pseudogene TRBV3-2); 11 nucleotides match TRBD2. There are 18 residues in the CDR3. The ends lost 4 bases at V and 2 bases at J; junction bases unmatched: 9. Germline CDR1 LGHDT, CDR2 YNNKEL (reference sequence).

The chain uses TRBV30 and TRBJ2-2, with 9 bases fitting TRBD1. Germline values: CDR1 GTSNPN, CDR2 SVGIG (reference sequence). Trimming cost V 4 bases and J 3 bases; bases outside gene matches: 6. The CDR3 covers 15 residues. CDR3 protein: CAWNTGGSDTGELFF. As DNA, the CDR3 is TGTGCCTGGAACACAGGGGGCTCGGACACCGGGGAGCTGTTTTTT. Full variable domain (outside the CDR3, taken from reference TRBV30 and TRBJ2-2): SQTIHQWPATLVQPVGSPLSLECTVEGTSNPNLYWYRQAAGRGLQLLFYSVGIGQISSEVPQNLSASRPQDRQFILSSKKLLLSDSGFYLCAWNTGGSDTGELFFGEGSRLTVL.

This chain uses TRBV7-3 with TRBJ2-1, with TRBD1 identical over 8 bases. Germline CDR1 is SGHTA and CDR2 is FQGTGA. The trim removed 8 bases at V and 4 bases at J, leaving 7 bases unmatched. The CDR3 has 14 amino acids. CDR3 residues: CASGTGTGYNEQFF. CDR3 bases: TGTGCCAGCGGCACCGGGACAGGATACAATGAGCAGTTCTTC.

The chain combines TRBV28 with TRBJ2-5; 12 bases fit TRBD2. Germline assignment: CDR1 MDHEN and CDR2 SYDVKM. V shed 5 bases, J shed 2 bases, and the junction held 3 bases outside the gene matches. This CDR3 has 15 amino acids. The CDR3 bases are TGTGCCAGCAGTCCCGGACTAGCGGGACAAGAGACCCAGTACTTC. Translating it yields CASSPGLAGQETQYF.

V and J are TRBV29-1 and TRBJ1-1, with 11 bases identical to TRBD1. Per the germline V gene, CDR1 is SQVTM and CDR2 is ANQGSEA. The CDR3 has 12 residues. After removal of 7 bases from V and 4 bases from J, the junction contained 2 bases not matched to a gene. The CDR3 nucleotides are TGCAGCGCGGACAGGGGGCTCACTGAAGCTTTCTTT. Amino acids: CSADRGLTEAFF. The complete variable domain, with remaining parts taken from reference TRBV29-1 and TRBJ1-1, reads SAVISQKPSRDICQRGTSLTIQCQVDSQVTMMFWYRQQPGQSLTLIATANQGSEATYESGFVIDKFPISRPNLTFSTLTVSNMSPEDSSIYLCSADRGLTEAFFGQGTRLTVV.

V and J are TRBV29-1 and TRBJ1-1, with D perhaps matching TRBD1 (5 bases). The CDR3 consists of 14 residues. Germline values: CDR1 SQVTM, CDR2 ANQGSEA. V shed 4 bases and J shed 1 base, with 13 bases lying between them. CDR3 residues: CSVGGVRENTEAFF. The CDR3 nucleotides are TGCAGCGTTGGCGGGGTCAGGGAGAACACTGAAGCTTTCTTT.

This chain joins TRBV10-3 and TRBJ1-3; 11 bases are shared with TRBD1. The CDR3 has 16 amino acids. The J segment lost 2 bases and the V segment lost 2 bases, leaving 2 bases of the junction unmatched. The germline CDR1 and CDR2 sequences are ENHRY and SYGVKD. CDR3 sequence (DNA): TGTGCCATCAGTGAGGGACAGGGGGCGGCTGGAAACACCATATATTTT. Translated: CAISEGQGAAGNTIYF.

The V and J genes are TRBV12-3 or TRBV12-4 and TRBJ2-7; D gene unclear. V was pared by 3 bases and J by 1 base, with 7 bases between. The CDR3 is 13 amino acids. DNA for the CDR3: TGTGCCAGCAGTTTTCCTCCGTCCTACGAGCAGTACTTC. Translation: CASSFPPSYEQYF.

The J gene is TRBJ1-2, the V gene TRBV6-5; TRBD1 might be the D (5 bases). CDR3 length: 15 residues. Germline CDR1 reads MNHEY; CDR2 reads SVGAGI. Trimming shortened V by 5 bases and J by 4 bases, and 17 bases separated the two germline ends. The CDR3 DNA reads as TGTGCCAGCAGTCCTCGCCGGGGGGAAGCCTATGGCTACACCTTC. Amino acids: CASSPRRGEAYGYTF.